This T cell receptor (beta chain) was sequenced in a study of T cell repertoires in cytomegalovirus infection. Across the whole study: Shared public TCR beta signatures pointed to both CMV infection and a matching HLA type. The study, taken as a whole, reports: What dominated the ex vivo response were HLA-C-restricted CMV-specific TCR beta clonotypes. Cumulative frequency of public TCR beta families picked out carriers of CMV plus the relevant HLA.

Using its own MiXCR run on the reads, TCRdb lists one record per CDR3 protein. Among about 440,000 distinct CDR3 sequences listed, about a third were seen once. Germline lookup yields CDR1 SGHTA and CDR2 FQGNSA. This CDR3 has 17 amino acids. Unmatched junction bases numbered 9, after V lost 1 base and J lost 4 bases. The table lists this clonotype with many counts. The antigen is unknown. What was sequenced was PBMCs. V is TRBV7-2 and J is TRBJ2-3; TRBD2 agrees at 9 bases. The source is a human donor in good health (CMV status not recorded). Some clones in this sample may be carry-over from other donors' samples. This CDR3 is CASSLDGVLAGPDTQYF. CDR3 sequence (DNA): TGTGCCAGCAGCTTAGATGGCGTACTAGCGGGCCCAGATACGCAGTATTTT.